This T cell receptor (beta chain) originates from a study of shared clonotypes between healthy human individuals. V shed 4 bases and J 7 bases; nucleotides not matched to a gene: 5. The germline V gene encodes CDR1 SGHRS and CDR2 YFSETQ. This CDR3 comprises 13 residues. Study-wide results and caveats: Rarefaction analysis demonstrated incomplete sorted-subset sequencing notwithstanding large depth.

Assay execution took place at the deep level. Clones were read by immunoSEQ multiplex PCR, and TCRdb kept only the in-frame ones, dropping some. The sample records 1.6 million or so clones, approximately 98.5% being singletons. About this clone itself: What it binds is not known.

This clonotype originated in a man aged 30-40 years in good health. The sample taken for sequencing was naive CD4+ T cells sorted from blood. As to subset: CD45RA+ positively selected. J is TRBJ1-1 and V is TRBV5-1; 9 bases map to TRBD1. The CDR3 loop is CASSKPGQGEAFF. CDR3 nucleotide sequence: TGCGCCAGCAGCAAACCGGGACAGGGTGAAGCTTTCTTT.